Below, one TCR beta chain is given with its context. Germline V lookup: CDR1 SNHLY, CDR2 FYNNEI. This CDR3 has 14 residues. Deletions cut 4 bases from V and 8 bases from J, with 17 bases between. The data were obtained in a study of cytomegalovirus exposure and HLA in healthy donors. This PCR relied on a set of 60 Vbeta primers and 13 Jbeta primers. TCRdb's copy holds only in-frame clones and misses some; the assay was immunoSEQ multiplex PCR. The sample features roughly 100,000 clones, with about 3.2% in its top ten. V and J are TRBV2 and TRBJ1-1; D is perhaps TRBD1 (5 bases). Sequencing was done on a sample of PBMCs. This TCR came from a man aged 40-55 years in good health and CMV-seronegative. The DNA of the CDR3 is TGTGCCAGCAGTGCCCCCCCACGGGGGGAGGAAGCTTTCTTT. As protein: CASSAPPRGEEAFF. Using reference TRBV2 and TRBJ1-1 for the parts outside the CDR3, the full variable domain is EPEVTQTPSHQVTQMGQEVILRCVPISNHLYFYWYRQILGQKVEFLVSFYNNEISEKSEIFDDQFSVERPDGSNFTLKIRSTKLEDSAMYFCASSAPPRGEEAFFGQGTRLTVV.